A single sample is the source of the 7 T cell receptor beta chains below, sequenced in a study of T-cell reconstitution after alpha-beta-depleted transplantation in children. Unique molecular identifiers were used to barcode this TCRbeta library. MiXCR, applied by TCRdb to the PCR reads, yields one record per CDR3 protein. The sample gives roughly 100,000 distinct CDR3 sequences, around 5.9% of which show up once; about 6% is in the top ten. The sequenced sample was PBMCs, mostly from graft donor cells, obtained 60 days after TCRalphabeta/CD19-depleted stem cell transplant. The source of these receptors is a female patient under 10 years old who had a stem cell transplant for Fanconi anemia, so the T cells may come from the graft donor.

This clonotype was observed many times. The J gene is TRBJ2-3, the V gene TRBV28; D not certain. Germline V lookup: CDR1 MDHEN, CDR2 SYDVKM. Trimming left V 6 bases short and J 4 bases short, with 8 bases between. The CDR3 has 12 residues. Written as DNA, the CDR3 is TGTGCCAGCAGAAGGTCATCAGATACGCAGTATTTT. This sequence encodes CASRRSSDTQYF.

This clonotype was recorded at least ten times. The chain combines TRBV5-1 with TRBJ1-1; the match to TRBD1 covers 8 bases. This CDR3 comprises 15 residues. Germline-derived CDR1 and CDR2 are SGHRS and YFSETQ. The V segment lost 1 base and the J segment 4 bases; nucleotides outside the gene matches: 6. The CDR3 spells CASSLYRGVTTEAFF. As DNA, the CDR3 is TGCGCCAGCAGCTTGTACAGGGGGGTTACCACTGAAGCTTTCTTT.

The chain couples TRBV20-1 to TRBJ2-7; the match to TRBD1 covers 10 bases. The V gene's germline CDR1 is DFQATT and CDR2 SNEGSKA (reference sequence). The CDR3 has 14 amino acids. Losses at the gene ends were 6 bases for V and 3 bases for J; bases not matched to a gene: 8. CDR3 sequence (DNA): TGCAGTGCCATAACGGGACAGGGGTTCTACGAGCAGTACTTC. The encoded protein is CSAITGQGFYEQYF.

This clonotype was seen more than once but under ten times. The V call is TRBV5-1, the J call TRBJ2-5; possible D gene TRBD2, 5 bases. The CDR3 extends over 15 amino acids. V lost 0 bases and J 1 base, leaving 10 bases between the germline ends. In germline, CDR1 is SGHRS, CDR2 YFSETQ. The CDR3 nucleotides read TGCGCCAGCAGCTTGGCTAGCTTTACCCAAGAGACCCAGTACTTC. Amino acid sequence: CASSLASFTQETQYF.

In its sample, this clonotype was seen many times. CDR3 bases: TGTGCCAGCAGTTTAGGGACAGCCTACAATGAGCAGTTCTTC. Its translation: CASSLGTAYNEQFF. V is TRBV12-3 or TRBV12-4 and J is TRBJ2-1; TRBD1 might be the D (6 bases). Deletions cut 1 base from V and 2 bases from J, with 6 bases between. This CDR3 region has 14 residues.

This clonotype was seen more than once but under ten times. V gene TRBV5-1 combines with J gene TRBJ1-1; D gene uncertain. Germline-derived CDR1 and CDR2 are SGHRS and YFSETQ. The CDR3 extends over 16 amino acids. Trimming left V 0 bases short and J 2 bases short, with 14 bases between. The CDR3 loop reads CASSLVHGPANTEAFF. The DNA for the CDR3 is TGCGCCAGCAGCTTGGTGCACGGGCCGGCCAACACTGAAGCTTTCTTT.

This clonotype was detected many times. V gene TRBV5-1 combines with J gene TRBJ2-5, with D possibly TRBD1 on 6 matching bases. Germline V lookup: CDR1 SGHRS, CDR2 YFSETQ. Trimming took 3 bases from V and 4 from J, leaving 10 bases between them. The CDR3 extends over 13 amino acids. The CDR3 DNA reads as TGCGCCAGCAGCTACGCAGGGGTAGAGACCCAGTACTTC. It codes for CASSYAGVETQYF.